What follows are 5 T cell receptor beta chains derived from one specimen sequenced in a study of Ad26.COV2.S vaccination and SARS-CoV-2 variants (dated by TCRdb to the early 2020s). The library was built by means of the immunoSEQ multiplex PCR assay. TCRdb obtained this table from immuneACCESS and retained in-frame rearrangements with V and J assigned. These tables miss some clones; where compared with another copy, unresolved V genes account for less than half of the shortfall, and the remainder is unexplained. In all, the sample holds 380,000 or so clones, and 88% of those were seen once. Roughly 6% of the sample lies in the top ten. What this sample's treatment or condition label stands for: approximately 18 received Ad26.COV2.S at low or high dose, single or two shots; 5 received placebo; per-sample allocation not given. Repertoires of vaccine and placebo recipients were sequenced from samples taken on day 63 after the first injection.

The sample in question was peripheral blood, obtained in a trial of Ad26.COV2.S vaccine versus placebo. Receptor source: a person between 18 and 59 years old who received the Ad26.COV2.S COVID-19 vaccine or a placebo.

DNA for the CDR3: TGTGCCAGCAGCGAGGACAGGGTATACGCAACTAATGAAAAACTGTTTTTT. Its translation is CASSEDRVYATNEKLFF. The chain couples TRBV5-6 to TRBJ1-4; 8 bases fit TRBD1. The CDR3 loop spans 17 amino acids. Per germline, CDR1 SGHDT and CDR2 YYEEEE. J was trimmed by 0 bases and V by 4 bases; bases with no gene match: 8. Together with reference TRBV5-6 and TRBJ1-4, the CDR3 gives the full variable domain: DAGVTQSPTHLIKTRGQQVTLRCSPKSGHDTVSWYQQALGQGPQFIFQYYEEEERQRGNFPDRFSGHQFPNYSSELNVNALLLGDSALYLCASSEDRVYATNEKLFFGSGTQLSVL.

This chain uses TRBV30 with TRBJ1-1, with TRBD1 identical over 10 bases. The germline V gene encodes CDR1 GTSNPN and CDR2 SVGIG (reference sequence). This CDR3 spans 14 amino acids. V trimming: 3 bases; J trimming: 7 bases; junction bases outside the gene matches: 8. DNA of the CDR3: TGTGCCTGGAGGAGGGACAGGGGAAAAATTGAAGCTTTCTTT. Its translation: CAWRRDRGKIEAFF.

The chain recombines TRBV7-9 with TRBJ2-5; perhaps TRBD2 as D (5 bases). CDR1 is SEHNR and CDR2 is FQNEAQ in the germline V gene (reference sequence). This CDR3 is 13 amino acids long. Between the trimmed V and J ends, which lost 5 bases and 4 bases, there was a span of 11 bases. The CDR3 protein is CASSRGLRETQYF. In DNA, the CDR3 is TGTGCCAGCAGCCGTGGACTGCGAGAGACCCAGTACTTC.

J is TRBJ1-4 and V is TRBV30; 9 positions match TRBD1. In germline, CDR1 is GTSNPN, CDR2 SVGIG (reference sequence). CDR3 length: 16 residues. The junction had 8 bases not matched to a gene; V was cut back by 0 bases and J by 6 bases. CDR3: CAWSVGQGLFHEKLFF. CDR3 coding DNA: TGTGCCTGGAGTGTTGGACAGGGGTTATTTCATGAAAAACTGTTTTTT.

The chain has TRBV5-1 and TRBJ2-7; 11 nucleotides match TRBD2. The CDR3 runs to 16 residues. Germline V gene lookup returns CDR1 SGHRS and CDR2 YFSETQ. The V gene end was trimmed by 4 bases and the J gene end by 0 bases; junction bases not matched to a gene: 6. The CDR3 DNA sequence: TGCGCCAGCAGCACGGGGACTAGCGGAGCCTCCTACGAGCAGTACTTC. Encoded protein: CASSTGTSGASYEQYF.